This record covers a single T cell receptor beta chain. No antigen is known for it. No per-base quality is available; no much larger clone lies one base away. These data originate in a study of CD4+ T cells in melanoma (dated by TCRdb to 2021 to 2024). Turning to the overall study: The study investigated neoantigen-specific CD4+ T cells in human melanoma. Study-wide conclusions, independent of this receptor: According to the report, neoantigen-specific CD4+ T cells in melanoma displayed diverse differentiation states. The report described a correlation between neoantigen-specific CD4+ T cells and the function of CD8+ T cells, macrophages and B cells.

Patients with melanoma were used as donors. To prepare the library, the immunoSEQ multiplex PCR assay was applied. Here the immuneACCESS table is served through TCRdb, limited to in-frame sequences with V and J called. Missing clones are a known gap in these copies; in checked studies unresolved V genes cover under half, and the rest lacks a known reason. Counted in this sample were 120,000 to 150,000 clones; around 90% of them appeared once. The ten most abundant clones make up about 1.5% of the sample. There are 15 amino acids in the CDR3, from cysteine to phenylalanine inclusive. Here the CDR3 DNA is all that survives: 45 bases in frame from base 1. V sheds 5 bases and J sheds 6 bases, leaving 17 bases between their ends. Based on the germline V gene, the CDR1 and CDR2 sequences are MNHNS and SASEGT.

This receptor was identified in a human donor with melanoma. The chain is made from TRBV6-1 and TRBJ2-1; the D gene may be TRBD1 or TRBD2, since each aligns over 5 bases. The CDR3 reads CASSPQRAGTNEQFF. The nucleotide sequence is TGTGCCAGCAGTCCCCAACGGGCCGGGACCAATGAGCAGTTCTTC.